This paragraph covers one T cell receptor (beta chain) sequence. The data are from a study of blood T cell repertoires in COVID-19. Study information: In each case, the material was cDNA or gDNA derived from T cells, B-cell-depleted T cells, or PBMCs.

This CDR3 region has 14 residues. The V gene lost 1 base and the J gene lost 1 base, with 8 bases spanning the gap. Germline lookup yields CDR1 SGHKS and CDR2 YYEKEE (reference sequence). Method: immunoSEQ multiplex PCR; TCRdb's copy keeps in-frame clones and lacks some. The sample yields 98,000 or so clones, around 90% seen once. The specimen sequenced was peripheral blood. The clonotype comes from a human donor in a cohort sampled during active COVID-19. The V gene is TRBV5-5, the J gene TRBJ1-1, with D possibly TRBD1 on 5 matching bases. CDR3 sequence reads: CASSLQGGNTEAFF. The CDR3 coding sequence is TGTGCCAGCAGCTTGCAGGGAGGGAACACTGAAGCTTTCTTT.